The clone carrying this TCR beta chain has just one count. This sample was taken from a study of blood T cell repertoires in COVID-19. Study context: The origin of the acute and convalescent COVID-19 samples was the United States, Italy and Spain. PBMCs, B-cell-depleted T cells, or T cells were the source of the cDNA or gDNA that made up the material.

Authors' analysis steps: Reference gene primer amplification yielded estimated nucleated cell counts. The table came from immunoSEQ multiplex PCR; TCRdb's copy has only in-frame clones and leaves some out. V, J and clone size derive from that table, while D and trimming were established from the DNA sequence. The data show 70,000 to 95,000 clones, around four fifths seen once. Germline lookup yields CDR1 MDHEN and CDR2 SYDVKM. The V end lost 8 bases, the J end lost 6 bases, and 8 bases lay between the germline ends. This CDR3 spans 11 amino acids. The chain carries TRBV28 and TRBJ2-1; D is ambiguous. This receptor was identified in a woman aged 70 to 79 with active or convalescent COVID-19. Sequencing input: peripheral blood. This CDR3 reads CASPSGNEQFF. For the CDR3, the DNA is TGTGCCAGCCCCTCCGGCAATGAGCAGTTCTTC. Full variable domain (rest looked up from reference TRBV28 and TRBJ2-1): DVKVTQSSRYLVKRTGEKVFLECVQDMDHENMFWYRQDPGLGLRLIYFSYDVKMKEKGDIPEGYSVSREKKERFSLILESASTNQTSMYLCASPSGNEQFFGPGTRLTVL.